This record looks at one T cell receptor beta chain sequence and its context. The sample originates from a study of blood T cell repertoires in COVID-19. Study-level background: Italy, Spain and the United States were the sources of the convalescent and acute COVID-19 samples. PBMCs, B-cell-depleted T cells, or T cells were the source of the cDNA or gDNA that made up the material.

Original processing notes: Using reference gene primer amplification, nucleated cell counts were estimated. Sequencing used immunoSEQ multiplex PCR; TCRdb keeps in-frame clones, though not all of them. The DNA gave D and trimming, while V, J and clone size come from that table. The sample consists of 200,000 to 300,000 clones, roughly four fifths of them appearing once. This CDR3 spans 16 amino acids. Looked up from germline, CDR1 is SGHTA and CDR2 is FQGNSA. Trimming removed 3 bases from V and 5 bases from J; junction bases left unmatched: 8. The source is a woman between 55 and 75 years old with active or convalescent COVID-19. Source material: peripheral blood. The rearrangement joins TRBV7-2 to TRBJ2-5; TRBD2 matches 11 bases. As DNA, the CDR3 is TGTGCCAGCAGCTTTGTAGCGGGGGGGCCAGGGGAGACCCAGTACTTC. Residues: CASSFVAGGPGETQYF. The variable domain in full, with the rest retrieved from reference TRBV7-2 and TRBJ2-5, is GAGVSQSPSNKVTEKGKDVELRCDPISGHTALYWYRQSLGQGLEFLIYFQGNSAPDKSGLPSDRFSAERTGGSVSTLTIQRTQQEDSAVYLCASSFVAGGPGETQYFGPGTRLLVL.